Following are 27 T cell receptor beta chains from one sample sequenced in a study of blood T cell repertoires in COVID-19. Using immunoSEQ multiplex PCR, the repertoire was profiled, and TCRdb retains in-frame clones only, with some absent. The sample holds about 98,000 clones, around 86% seen once. The source material was peripheral blood. Every receptor here comes from a man between 45 and 60 years old with acute or convalescent COVID-19.

The V call is TRBV6-5, the J call TRBJ1-1, with 12 bases matching TRBD1. Germline assignment: CDR1 MNHEY and CDR2 SVGAGI. V gave up 2 bases and J gave up 6 bases; unmatched junction bases: 7. There are 16 residues in the CDR3. The DNA of the CDR3 is TGTGCCAGCAGTTACCGTAGGGGGACAGGGGGCTCTGAAGCTTTCTTT. Translating gives CASSYRRGTGGSEAFF.

This clone was counted once. The chain employs TRBV18 and TRBJ2-2, with D possibly matching TRBD1 (5 bases). Trimming took 5 bases from V and 1 from J, leaving 11 bases between them. CDR3 length: 15 amino acids. Germline V gene data show CDR1 as KGHSH and CDR2 as LQKENI. This CDR3 reads CASSGAGLNTGELFF. CDR3 in DNA: TGTGCCAGCTCAGGCGCAGGGCTGAACACCGGGGAGCTGTTTTTT.

This clone was recorded a few times. The chain uses TRBV5-1 and TRBJ2-7, with a weak D call TRBD1 (6 bases). The V end lost 4 bases, the J end lost 2 bases, and 16 bases lay between the germline ends. The V gene's germline CDR1 is SGHRS and CDR2 YFSETQ. The CDR3 is 15 residues long. DNA for the CDR3: TGCGCCAGCAGCCCGACAGGTAAAGGGGCCTACGAGCAGTACTTC. This encodes CASSPTGKGAYEQYF.

The J gene is TRBJ2-1, the V gene TRBV7-9; TRBD2 is a possible D gene (6 bases). From germline, CDR1 is SEHNR and CDR2 FQNEAQ (reference sequence). V gave up 7 bases and J gave up 7 bases, with 14 bases separating them. The CDR3 runs to 13 residues. Here the CDR3 DNA reads TGTGCCAGCACCTTGGCTGGGAGGAATGAGCAGTTCTTC. It encodes CASTLAGRNEQFF.

The chain carries TRBV5-1 and TRBJ2-5, with 8 bases identical to TRBD1. This CDR3 spans 14 amino acids. CDR1 is SGHRS, CDR2 YFSETQ, per germline. Trimming at V came to 4 bases and at J to 4 bases, leaving 6 bases not matched to a gene. The CDR3 DNA is TGCGCCAGCAGCCCGAGGACAGGGATAGAGACCCAGTACTTC. Its protein product is CASSPRTGIETQYF.

This clone was counted only a few times. The chain couples TRBV11-3 to TRBJ2-1; 13 positions match TRBD2. CDR3 length: 14 residues. CDR1 and CDR2 from the germline V gene are SGHNT and YENEEA. V was clipped by 8 bases and J by 7 bases; unmatched bases: 5. The CDR3 region is CASGTSGMGNEQFF. For the CDR3, the DNA is TGTGCCAGCGGGACTAGCGGGATGGGGAATGAGCAGTTCTTC. Full variable domain (remainder filled in from reference TRBV11-3 and TRBJ2-1): EAGVVQSPRYKIIEKKQPVAFWCNPISGHNTLYWYLQNLGQGPELLIRYENEEAVDDSQLPKDRFSAERLKGVDSTLKIQPAELGDSAVYLCASGTSGMGNEQFFGPGTRLTVL.

The gene calls are TRBV9 and TRBJ1-5; D might be TRBD1 (6 bases). The V end lost 3 bases, the J end lost 4 bases, and 8 bases lay between the germline ends. Per germline, CDR1 SGDLS and CDR2 YYNGEE. This CDR3 region has 13 residues. DNA of the CDR3: TGTGCCAGCAGCGAGGGGGGGAATCAGCCCCAGCATTTT. The encoded protein is CASSEGGNQPQHF. Full variable domain (remainder filled in from reference TRBV9 and TRBJ1-5): DSGVTQTPKHLITATGQRVTLRCSPRSGDLSVYWYQQSLDQGLQFLIQYYNGEERAKGNILERFSAQQFPDLHSELNLSSLELGDSALYFCASSEGGNQPQHFGDGTRLSIL.

In this sample, this clone turned up a few times. The chain joins TRBV9 to TRBJ2-7, with 9 bases aligning to TRBD2. CDR3 length equals 15 residues. The trim removed 1 base at V and 5 bases at J, leaving 7 bases unmatched. Germline CDR1 is SGDLS and CDR2 is YYNGEE. The CDR3 bases are TGTGCCAGCAGCGTAAGGCCTAGCGGGAACAACGAGCAGTACTTC. Translation gives CASSVRPSGNNEQYF.

This rearrangement joins TRBV12-5 to TRBJ2-1; possibly TRBD2 for D (6 bases). Germline CDR1 is LGHNT and CDR2 is FRNRAP. Trimming removed 6 bases at V and 6 bases at J, with 15 bases between. The CDR3 contains 14 residues. The CDR3 sequence: CASGRLLGGNEQFF. The CDR3 region has the DNA TGTGCTAGTGGCAGACTTCTCGGGGGCAATGAGCAGTTCTTC.

The CDR3 is CASSPDRASNQPQHF. The CDR3 coding sequence is TGCGCCAGCAGCCCAGACAGGGCAAGCAATCAGCCCCAGCATTTT. V is TRBV4-1 and J is TRBJ1-5, with 7 bases identical to TRBD1. Losses at the gene ends were 4 bases for V and 1 base for J; bases not matched to a gene: 4. The CDR3 extends over 15 amino acids. Germline values: CDR1 MGHRA, CDR2 YSYEKL.

V usage is TRBV10-1 and J usage is TRBJ2-2, with 7 nucleotides matching TRBD2. Losses at the gene ends were 6 bases for V and 1 base for J; bases not matched to a gene: 5. The length of the CDR3 is 15 residues. The V gene's germline CDR1 is WNHNN and CDR2 SYGVQD (reference sequence). The CDR3 region has the DNA TGCGCCAGCAGCCCCAGCGGGGTGAACACCGGGGAGCTGTTTTTT. The encoded protein is CASSPSGVNTGELFF.

The rearrangement joins TRBV6-5 to TRBJ1-5; no clear D. Germline loops: CDR1 MNHEY, CDR2 SVGAGI. With 5 bases removed from V and 0 bases from J, the gap between germline ends came to 11 bases. This CDR3 is 15 amino acids long. CDR3 DNA: TGTGCCAGCAGTCCGCAGATTCCTAGCAATCAGCCCCAGCATTTT. This codes for CASSPQIPSNQPQHF.

The gene calls are TRBV27 and TRBJ1-1; TRBD1 might be the D (5 bases). V was pared by 2 bases and J by 6 bases, with 13 bases between. Germline values: CDR1 MNHEY, CDR2 SMNVEV (reference sequence). This CDR3 is built from 14 residues. The CDR3 region has the DNA TGTGCCAGCAGTTTACAGGGTTCTTACGCTGAAGCTTTCTTT. Its translation is CASSLQGSYAEAFF.

V usage is TRBV2 and J usage is TRBJ1-2; TRBD1 matches at 11 bases. Germline lookup yields CDR1 SNHLY and CDR2 FYNNEI. The J segment lost 4 bases and the V segment lost 6 bases, leaving 7 bases of the junction unmatched. This CDR3 spans 15 amino acids. The CDR3 is CASRGDRGIVYGYTF. The CDR3 DNA reads as TGTGCCAGCAGGGGGGACAGGGGGATTGTCTATGGCTACACCTTC. Full variable domain (remainder filled in from reference TRBV2 and TRBJ1-2): EPEVTQTPSHQVTQMGQEVILRCVPISNHLYFYWYRQILGQKVEFLVSFYNNEISEKSEIFDDQFSVERPDGSNFTLKIRSTKLEDSAMYFCASRGDRGIVYGYTFGSGTRLTVV.

The chain combines TRBV29-1 with TRBJ1-1, with 9 bases that match TRBD1. The CDR3 is made up of 16 amino acids. Germline V CDR1 and CDR2: SQVTM, ANQGSEA. After removal of 3 bases from V and 1 base from J, the junction contained 9 bases not matched to a gene. The CDR3 reads CSVEGRTGVGNTEAFF. In DNA, the CDR3 is TGCAGCGTTGAGGGCCGGACAGGGGTCGGGAACACTGAAGCTTTCTTT.

The gene calls are TRBV18 and TRBJ1-4; D is ambiguous. Germline V gene lookup returns CDR1 KGHSH and CDR2 LQKENI. The length of the CDR3 is 15 residues. Trimming took off 3 bases at V and 5 bases at J, with 13 bases between the two ends. CDR3 coding DNA: TGTGCCAGCTCACCCAATCAAGGAGGGAATGAAAAACTGTTTTTT. It encodes CASSPNQGGNEKLFF.

The chain is built from TRBV10-3 and TRBJ2-2; D possibly corresponds to TRBD1 (6 bases). In germline, CDR1 is ENHRY, CDR2 SYGVKD. The CDR3 loop spans 15 amino acids. The V end was cut by 5 bases, the J end by 0 bases, with 10 bases between. The CDR3 loop is CAISSRGTNTGELFF. For the CDR3, the DNA is TGTGCCATCAGTAGCAGGGGAACGAACACCGGGGAGCTGTTTTTT.

V gene TRBV5-1 combines with J gene TRBJ2-5, with D tentatively TRBD1 (5 bases). Germline V lookup: CDR1 SGHRS, CDR2 YFSETQ. V lost 2 bases, J lost 4 bases, and 15 bases lay in between. The CDR3 has 15 residues. CDR3 bases: TGCGCCAGCAGCTTACAGGACCCTCGGCCAGAGACCCAGTACTTC. Translated, it gives CASSLQDPRPETQYF. The full variable domain, in which reference TRBV5-1 and TRBJ2-5 provide the parts outside the CDR3, is KAGVTQTPRYLIKTRGQQVTLSCSPISGHRSVSWYQQTPGQGLQFLFEYFSETQRNKGNFPGRFSGRQFSNSRSEMNVSTLELGDSALYLCASSLQDPRPETQYFGPGTRLLVL.

V is TRBV6-5 and J is TRBJ2-5; 9 bases match TRBD1. This CDR3 region has 12 residues. The V gene's germline CDR1 is MNHEY and CDR2 SVGAGI. J lost 4 bases, V lost 6 bases, and 0 bases had no gene match. Here the CDR3 reads CASRDRGETQYF. As DNA, the CDR3 is TGTGCCAGCAGGGACAGGGGAGAGACCCAGTACTTC.

The chain is built from TRBV19 and TRBJ2-1, with 7 bases matching TRBD2. From germline, CDR1 is LNHDA and CDR2 SQIVND (reference sequence). The length of the CDR3 is 16 residues. The V gene end was trimmed by 3 bases and the J gene end by 6 bases; junction bases not matched to a gene: 11. The CDR3 loop reads CASSIFAGATGNEQFF. CDR3 sequence (DNA): TGTGCCAGTAGTATCTTCGCGGGAGCAACGGGCAATGAGCAGTTCTTC. The entire variable domain, with the rest obtained from reference TRBV19 and TRBJ2-1, is as follows: DGGITQSPKYLFRKEGQNVTLSCEQNLNHDAMYWYRQDPGQGLRLIYYSQIVNDFQKGDIAEGYSVSREKKESFPLTVTSAQKNPTAFYLCASSIFAGATGNEQFFGPGTRLTVL.

The J gene is TRBJ1-5, the V gene TRBV3-1 (or the pseudogene TRBV3-2); the match to TRBD1 covers 9 bases. Germline trimming cut 2 bases from V and 6 bases from J; bases unmatched to any gene: 5. This CDR3 contains 15 residues. Per germline, CDR1 LGHDT and CDR2 YNNKEL (reference sequence). Here the CDR3 reads CASSQQDRGGQPQHF. The CDR3 DNA is TGTGCCAGCAGCCAACAGGACAGGGGTGGTCAGCCCCAGCATTTT.

This clone was seen just once. The chain is built from TRBV2 and TRBJ1-2; D unclear. The CDR3 runs 16 residues. CDR1 SNHLY and CDR2 FYNNEI come from the germline V gene. Trimming pared 3 bases from V and 4 bases from J, leaving 18 bases between. This CDR3 reads CASSDDRGPNSYGYTF. The DNA of the CDR3 is TGTGCCAGCAGTGACGACCGAGGGCCAAACTCCTATGGCTACACCTTC. The full variable domain, its missing parts supplied by reference TRBV2 and TRBJ1-2, is EPEVTQTPSHQVTQMGQEVILRCVPISNHLYFYWYRQILGQKVEFLVSFYNNEISEKSEIFDDQFSVERPDGSNFTLKIRSTKLEDSAMYFCASSDDRGPNSYGYTFGSGTRLTVV.

The V call is TRBV7-9, the J call TRBJ2-4, with 10 nucleotides matching TRBD2. With 5 bases clipped from V and 7 bases from J, the junction kept 5 bases outside the gene matches. This CDR3 is 14 amino acids long. Per germline, CDR1 SEHNR and CDR2 FQNEAQ (reference sequence). CDR3 bases: TGTGCCAGCAGCCCGGGACTAGCGAGGAACATTCAGTACTTC. Protein product: CASSPGLARNIQYF. Variable domain in full (rest from reference TRBV7-9 and TRBJ2-4): DTGVSQNPRHKITKRGQNVTFRCDPISEHNRLYWYRQTLGQGPEFLTYFQNEAQLEKSRLLSDRFSAERPKGSFSTLEIQRTEQGDSAMYLCASSPGLARNIQYFGAGTRLSVL.

The V gene is TRBV5-5, the J gene TRBJ1-5, with 7 positions matching TRBD1. This CDR3 is built from 15 residues. Germline assignment: CDR1 SGHKS and CDR2 YYEKEE (reference sequence). V gave up 0 bases and J gave up 5 bases; unmatched junction bases: 5. CDR3 loop: CASSLEQGPDQPQHF. The CDR3 coding sequence is TGTGCCAGCAGCTTGGAACAGGGGCCAGATCAGCCCCAGCATTTT.

V and J are TRBV3-1 (or the pseudogene TRBV3-2) and TRBJ2-7; no firm D call. This CDR3 has 12 amino acids. Germline-derived CDR1 and CDR2 are LGHDT and YNNKEL (reference sequence). V lost 4 bases to trimming and J lost 3 bases, with 7 bases between them. The CDR3 protein is CASSRLGYEQYF. The CDR3 DNA follows: TGTGCCAGCAGCCGCCTCGGCTACGAGCAGTACTTC.

The chain recombines TRBV30 with TRBJ1-5; possible D gene TRBD1, 5 bases. The CDR3 spans 14 residues. CDR1 and CDR2 (germline): GTSNPN, SVGIG (reference sequence). Deletions cut 0 bases from V and 5 bases from J, with 11 bases between. CDR3 region: CAWSVGQGYQPQHF. The CDR3 coding sequence is TGTGCCTGGAGTGTCGGGCAGGGATATCAGCCCCAGCATTTT.

The rearrangement links TRBV24-1 to TRBJ2-7; TRBD1 aligns across 10 bases. Germline-derived CDR1 and CDR2 are KGHDR and SFDVKD. This CDR3 is built from 15 residues. The trim removed 8 bases at V and 2 bases at J, leaving 8 bases unmatched. CDR3: CATMADRGLTYEQYF. CDR3 coding DNA: TGTGCCACCATGGCCGACAGGGGGCTGACCTACGAGCAGTACTTC.